This passage covers 4 T cell receptor beta chains from one sample sequenced in a study of cytomegalovirus exposure and HLA in healthy donors. The PCR made use of 60 Vbeta and 13 Jbeta primers. Repertoires were generated with immunoSEQ multiplex PCR, while TCRdb's copy carries only in-frame clones and drops some. The sample records about 210,000 clones, roughly 87% being singletons. Sequencing used PBMCs. The receptors come from a man between 40 and 49 years old in good health and CMV-seropositive.

The table lists this clone with a count of one. The chain employs TRBV5-1 and TRBJ2-2; D possibly corresponds to TRBD2 (6 bases). Trimming took off 7 bases at V and 2 bases at J, with 15 bases between the two ends. CDR1 and CDR2 (germline): SGHRS, YFSETQ. The CDR3 consists of 15 residues. In nucleotides, the CDR3 is TGCGCCAGCCTGTCACTAGCAGGCAACACCGGGGAGCTGTTTTTT. It translates to CASLSLAGNTGELFF.

The chain employs TRBV2 and TRBJ1-5, with 7 bases fitting TRBD1. CDR1 and CDR2 from the germline V gene are SNHLY and FYNNEI. This CDR3 is built from 15 residues. V shed 6 bases, J shed 0 bases, and the junction held 5 bases outside the gene matches. Here the CDR3 DNA reads TGTGCCAGCAGGCGACAGGGAGGTAGCAATCAGCCCCAGCATTTT. Translated, it gives CASRRQGGSNQPQHF.

The J gene is TRBJ2-1, the V gene TRBV13; TRBD2 aligns across 9 bases. Germline CDR1 and CDR2: PRHDT and FYEKMQ (reference sequence). V was pared by 1 base and J by 0 bases, with 10 bases of the junction left unmatched. The length of the CDR3 is 19 residues. Here the CDR3 reads CASSLEGRSSGTSYNEQFF. For the CDR3, the DNA is TGTGCCAGCAGCTTAGAGGGGAGGTCTAGCGGGACCTCCTACAATGAGCAGTTCTTC.

The rearrangement uses TRBV4-1 and TRBJ2-1; 7 bases align to TRBD2. The V gene end was trimmed by 1 base and the J gene end by 2 bases; junction bases not matched to a gene: 5. Germline CDR1 reads MGHRA; CDR2 reads YSYEKL. The CDR3 contains 16 residues. CDR3 coding DNA: TGCGCCAGCAGCCAAGCCGGGGGACTACCCTACAATGAGCAGTTCTTC. Its protein product is CASSQAGGLPYNEQFF.